This TCR beta chain was sequenced during a study of T-cell reconstitution after alpha-beta-depleted transplantation in children. Overall study results and limits: Reported findings indicate that, about two months after transplant, alpha-beta T cells came from several hundred expanded clones, which were derived from non-depleted graft cells. Hyperexpanded clones declined; after one year, newly produced T cells mostly supplied diversity. It was surviving recipient T cells and thymic progenitors that gave some patients high TCRbeta diversity at day 60.

Worth noting for this clonotype: Antigen specificity is unknown.

Unique molecular identifiers featured in how the TCRbeta library was prepared. TCRdb redid the calling of the PCR reads with MiXCR, one entry per CDR3 protein. The sample yields roughly 790,000 distinct CDR3 sequences, around 17% seen once. The V and J ends lost 5 bases and 0 bases respectively, with 11 bases between them. The CDR3 is 14 amino acids. Germline V gene sequence: CDR1 SGHVS, CDR2 FQNEAQ. Sequenced here: PBMCs, mostly from graft donor cells, sampled 360 days after TCRalphabeta/CD19-depleted stem cell transplant. The clonotype was recovered from a male patient younger than 18 who had a stem cell transplant for acute lymphoblastic leukemia, so the T cells may come from the graft donor. The rearrangement joins TRBV7-8 to TRBJ2-7; D unresolved. The CDR3 region has the DNA TGTGCCAGCAGCGCTTACGGGTCCTCCTACGAGCAGTACTTC. This codes for CASSAYGSSYEQYF. Looking up the rest from reference TRBV7-8 and TRBJ2-7 gives the full variable domain: GAGVSQSPRYKVAKRGQDVALRCDPISGHVSLFWYQQALGQGPEFLTYFQNEAQLDKSGLPSDRFFAERPEGSVSTLKIQRTQQEDSAVYLCASSAYGSSYEQYFGPGTRLTVT.